This T cell receptor beta chain was obtained from a study of blood T cell repertoires in COVID-19. Study summary: COVID-19 samples from acute and convalescent phases originated in the United States, Italy and Spain. In each case, the material was cDNA or gDNA derived from T cells, B-cell-depleted T cells, or PBMCs.

Trimming stripped 0 bases from V and 9 bases from J, with 15 bases between. The CDR3 runs 15 residues. Germline V gene sequence: CDR1 SGHVS, CDR2 FQNEAQ. As processed by the authors: By means of reference gene primer amplification, nucleated cell counts were estimated. This table comes from immunoSEQ multiplex PCR, and its TCRdb copy is limited to in-frame clones, with some not included. That table is the source of V, J and clone size, and D and trimming were worked out from the DNA. The sample records over 50,000 clones, about 87% being singletons. The sample was peripheral blood. This clonotype was sampled from a man aged 55 to 70 with acute or convalescent COVID-19. This chain joins TRBV7-8 and TRBJ2-4, with D perhaps matching TRBD1 (6 bases). The CDR3 DNA reads as TGTGCCAGCAGCTTAGCAACAACAGGGTGGGGCATTCAGTACTTC. Encoded protein: CASSLATTGWGIQYF. Filled out from reference TRBV7-8 and TRBJ2-4, the complete variable domain reads GAGVSQSPRYKVAKRGQDVALRCDPISGHVSLFWYQQALGQGPEFLTYFQNEAQLDKSGLPSDRFFAERPEGSVSTLKIQRTQQEDSAVYLCASSLATTGWGIQYFGAGTRLSVL.